This T cell receptor beta chain was found in a study of blood T cells in healthy people across ages. Then a second PCR, running roughly 7 to 12 cycles, was carried out with a sample-barcoded 5' primer and a J-beta primer mix. MiXCR, run by TCRdb on the 5' RACE reads, gives a single entry per CDR3 protein. The sample contains about 1.8 million distinct CDR3 sequences, around 50% of which appear only once. This clonotype was detected only a few times. Its antigen remains unidentified. Study findings and constraints: Naive T cell percentage showed a strong correlation with the diversity of TCR beta. Unknown donor CMV status possibly confounded expanded clonotype changes. The authors considered diversity estimates from one million T cells to be underestimates. Higher diversity, along with more naive CD4+ cells, distinguished long-lived donors from aged donors.

CDR3 length: 15 amino acids. The ends lost 1 base at V and 11 bases at J; junction bases unmatched: 11. The germline V gene has CDR1 LGHNA and CDR2 YNFKEQ. Sequencing input: blood. V is TRBV4-2 and J is TRBJ2-5; 9 nucleotides match TRBD1. The TCR originated in a woman aged 40 to 50 in good health. The CDR3 region is CASSQGDRDYNEQYF. The CDR3 region has the DNA TGTGCCAGCAGCCAAGGGGACAGGGACTACAATGAGCAGTACTTC.